Shown below are 30 T cell receptor beta chains from a single sample sequenced in a study of CD8 T cells in ankylosing spondylitis. TCRdb analysed the 5' RACE reads with MiXCR anew, one entry per CDR3 protein. The top ten hold 9% to 15% of the sample, which has around 100,000 distinct CDR3 sequences, 20% to 30% seen once. The specimen sequenced was synovial fluid, either unsorted or a sorted T cell fraction (not recorded which). The receptors were sampled from a male donor with ankylosing spondylitis.

This clonotype was counted between two and nine times. V is TRBV11-2 and J is TRBJ1-1; D possibly corresponds to TRBD1 (5 bases). The germline gives CDR1 SGHAT, CDR2 FQNNGV. The CDR3 covers 15 residues. V dropped 5 bases and J dropped 2 bases, with 15 bases sitting between them. In DNA, the CDR3 is TGTGCCAGCAGCCCGGGTGTAGGGACCAACACTGAAGCTTTCTTT. Protein: CASSPGVGTNTEAFF.

This clonotype has a handful of counts. V and J are TRBV3-1 and TRBJ1-1; perhaps TRBD1 as D (6 bases). CDR1 is LGHDT and CDR2 is YNNKEL in the germline V gene (reference sequence). Trimming took 1 base from V and 11 from J, leaving 17 bases between them. The CDR3 contains 14 residues. The CDR3, as DNA: TGTGCCAGCAGCCAAGGCGCTCAGGGGATGTGGGCTTTCTTT. Protein product: CASSQGAQGMWAFF.

The chain is built from TRBV7-2 and TRBJ2-1; the match to TRBD2 covers 8 bases. The germline V gene encodes CDR1 SGHTA and CDR2 FQGNSA. The CDR3 consists of 17 residues. V trimming: 1 base; J trimming: 1 base; junction bases outside the gene matches: 6. CDR3 DNA sequence: TGTGCCAGCAGCTTAGTTCACAGCGGGAGATCCTACAATGAGCAGTTCTTC. Its protein product is CASSLVHSGRSYNEQFF.

This chain links TRBV10-3 with TRBJ1-6; D is undetermined. The ends were cut back, 0 bases at V and 10 bases at J, with 10 bases in the middle. CDR3 length: 14 amino acids. Per the germline V gene, CDR1 is ENHRY and CDR2 is SYGVKD. CDR3 loop: CAISESSDSSPLHF. The CDR3 DNA sequence: TGTGCCATCAGTGAGTCCAGCGACTCCTCACCCCTCCACTTT.

J is TRBJ2-5 and V is TRBV25-1; 9 positions match TRBD1. The CDR3 is made up of 15 amino acids. Germline V lookup: CDR1 MGHDK, CDR2 SYGVNS. With 6 bases clipped from V and 1 base from J, the junction kept 6 bases outside the gene matches. DNA of the CDR3: TGTGCCAGCAGACCGGACAGGGGCCCCCAAGAGACCCAGTACTTC. Its protein product is CASRPDRGPQETQYF. The full variable domain, its missing parts supplied by reference TRBV25-1 and TRBJ2-5, is EADIYQTPRYLVIGTGKKITLECSQTMGHDKMYWYQQDPGMELHLIHYSYGVNSTEKGDLSSESTVSRIRTEHFPLTLESARPSHTSQYLCASRPDRGPQETQYFGPGTRLLVL.

In this sample, this clonotype turned up a few times. This sequence joins TRBV29-1 and TRBJ2-7; TRBD1 is a possible D gene (6 bases). The V and J ends lost 1 base and 3 bases respectively, with 10 bases between them. Germline values: CDR1 SQVTM, CDR2 ANQGSEA. The CDR3 consists of 13 residues. CDR3 protein: CSVEGTVCYEQYV. CDR3 nucleotides: TGCAGCGTTGAAGGGACAGTCTGCTACGAGCAGTACGTC.

In this sample, this clonotype turned up many times. This chain uses TRBV2 with TRBJ1-5; 8 nucleotides line up with TRBD1. J was trimmed by 7 bases and V by 6 bases; bases with no gene match: 5. The CDR3 runs 13 residues. Germline CDR1 and CDR2: SNHLY and FYNNEI. The CDR3 region is CASSVDRDQPQHF. The CDR3 bases are TGTGCCAGCAGCGTGGACAGGGACCAGCCCCAGCATTTT.

This clonotype has just a few counts. The rearrangement joins TRBV5-5 to TRBJ2-7; TRBD1 matches at 8 bases. The CDR3 totals 14 residues. With V trimmed by 6 bases and J by 3 bases, 8 bases remained unmatched. CDR1 and CDR2 (germline): SGHKS, YYEKEE (reference sequence). Written as DNA, the CDR3 is TGTGCCAGCAACCCCGGACAGGGCGTCTACGAGCAGTACTTC. Encoded protein: CASNPGQGVYEQYF.

This clonotype was counted between two and nine times. This chain connects TRBV27 to TRBJ1-2, with D perhaps TRBD1 (6 bases). This CDR3 spans 17 amino acids. Germline lookup yields CDR1 MNHEY and CDR2 SMNVEV (reference sequence). Trimming removed 7 bases at V and 0 bases at J, with 21 bases between. The CDR3 sequence: CASTSLATGTTNYGYTF. CDR3 nucleotides: TGTGCCAGCACCTCGCTGGCAACAGGGACTACTAACTATGGCTACACCTTC.

This clonotype was picked up a small number of times. This chain connects TRBV20-1 to TRBJ2-7, with 7 positions matching TRBD2. Germline V CDR1 and CDR2: DFQATT, SNEGSKA (reference sequence). V trimming: 6 bases; J trimming: 2 bases; junction bases outside the gene matches: 10. The CDR3 sequence is 14 residues long. The chain's CDR3 is CSAQTSRGTYEQYF. DNA of the CDR3: TGCAGTGCGCAGACTAGCCGGGGCACCTACGAGCAGTACTTC.

This clonotype was seen a handful of times. V is TRBV3-1 and J is TRBJ2-1; no clear D gene. This CDR3 has 14 residues. V dropped 6 bases and J dropped 2 bases, with 11 bases sitting between them. The germline CDR1 and CDR2 sequences are LGHDT and YNNKEL (reference sequence). The CDR3 nucleotides are TGTGCCAGCAGACGTGGCGGTCCCTACAATGAGCAGTTCTTC. This codes for CASRRGGPYNEQFF.

The chain combines TRBV7-2 with TRBJ2-5, with 8 bases lining up with TRBD2. With 7 bases clipped from V and 5 bases from J, the junction kept 9 bases outside the gene matches. The length of the CDR3 is 14 residues. CDR1 is SGHTA and CDR2 is FQGNSA in the germline V gene. CDR3 sequence (DNA): TGTGCCAGCACTCGTAGCGGGAATTTTGAGACCCAGTACTTC. It yields the protein CASTRSGNFETQYF.

This clonotype has ten or more counts. The J gene is TRBJ1-1, the V gene TRBV20-1, with 9 bases aligning to TRBD1. V shed 6 bases and J 1 base; nucleotides not matched to a gene: 3. The CDR3 runs 13 residues. CDR1 is DFQATT, CDR2 SNEGSKA, per germline (reference sequence). The CDR3 nucleotides are TGCAGTGCACCACAGGGGGCGAACACTGAAGCTTTCTTT. Translating gives CSAPQGANTEAFF.

The rearrangement uses TRBV18 and TRBJ2-5; 15 bases are shared with TRBD2. V gave up 8 bases and J gave up 5 bases; unmatched junction bases: 9. The CDR3 spans 16 residues. The V gene's germline CDR1 is KGHSH and CDR2 LQKENI. This CDR3 reads CASRRTSGRAEETQYF. The CDR3, as DNA: TGTGCCAGCCGGCGGACTAGCGGGAGGGCCGAGGAGACCCAGTACTTC.

This clonotype was recorded a few times. The chain has TRBV7-2 and TRBJ1-1; the match to TRBD1 covers 7 bases. V trimming: 7 bases; J trimming: 6 bases; junction bases outside the gene matches: 5. Germline assignment: CDR1 SGHTA and CDR2 FQGNSA. The CDR3 loop spans 12 amino acids. CDR3 residues: CASNSGTAEAFF. The CDR3 DNA sequence: TGTGCCAGCAACTCCGGGACAGCTGAAGCTTTCTTT.

The genes are TRBV24-1 and TRBJ2-5; 12 bases match TRBD2. The CDR3 totals 16 residues. With V trimmed by 0 bases and J by 5 bases, 3 bases remained unmatched. From germline, CDR1 is KGHDR and CDR2 SFDVKD. The CDR3 loop reads CATSDLALAGGETQYF. CDR3 bases: TGTGCCACCAGTGATTTGGCCCTAGCGGGAGGGGAGACCCAGTACTTC.

This clonotype was observed many times. This sequence joins TRBV5-1 and TRBJ2-7; the D gene is possibly TRBD1 (5 bases). Trimming took 0 bases from V and 3 from J, leaving 10 bases between them. Germline V lookup: CDR1 SGHRS, CDR2 YFSETQ. The CDR3 runs to 14 residues. The CDR3 DNA follows: TGCGCCAGCAGCTTGGGGTCAGGGATCTACGAGCAGTACTTC. Protein: CASSLGSGIYEQYF.

The CDR3 protein is CATSREAGGNYGYTF. The CDR3 DNA reads TGTGCCACCAGCAGAGAAGCAGGGGGCAACTATGGCTACACCTTC. The chain combines TRBV15 with TRBJ1-2; the match to TRBD1 covers 8 bases. The CDR3 totals 15 residues. Looked up from germline, CDR1 is LNHNV and CDR2 is YYDKDF (reference sequence). J was trimmed by 2 bases and V by 0 bases; bases with no gene match: 2.

This clonotype was observed a few times. The chain links TRBV7-2 to TRBJ1-2, with D uncertain. The germline gives CDR1 SGHTA, CDR2 FQGNSA. This CDR3 has 14 residues. Deletions cut 5 bases from V and 6 bases from J, with 16 bases between. CDR3 sequence: CASSPDPNGDGYTF. DNA of the CDR3: TGTGCCAGCAGCCCAGATCCCAATGGGGATGGCTACACCTTC.

The J gene is TRBJ2-1, the V gene TRBV30, with D maybe TRBD2 (5 bases). Per germline, CDR1 GTSNPN and CDR2 SVGIG (reference sequence). The ends were cut back, 5 bases at V and 2 bases at J, with 13 bases in the middle. The CDR3 is 14 residues long. CDR3: CAWVRLGAYNEQFF. The CDR3 coding sequence is TGTGCCTGGGTTAGACTCGGGGCCTACAATGAGCAGTTCTTC.

The V gene is TRBV30, the J gene TRBJ2-7; D perhaps matches TRBD2 (7 bases). The CDR3 sequence is 13 residues long. Between the trimmed V and J ends, which lost 1 base and 4 bases, there was a span of 11 bases. Germline lookup yields CDR1 GTSNPN and CDR2 SVGIG (reference sequence). In DNA, the CDR3 is TGTGCCTGGAGTGCCGCGGGGGCTTACGAGCAGTACGTC. Protein sequence: CAWSAAGAYEQYV.

This chain uses TRBV20-1 with TRBJ2-4; a weak D match, TRBD1 (5 bases). CDR3 length: 14 residues. Between the trimmed V and J ends, which lost 3 bases and 7 bases, there was a span of 16 bases. Germline V gene data show CDR1 as DFQATT and CDR2 as SNEGSKA (reference sequence). Written as DNA, the CDR3 is TGCAGTGCTAGTCGTTACAGGTTGACGAACATTCAGTACTTC. This sequence encodes CSASRYRLTNIQYF.

The chain recombines TRBV19 with TRBJ2-1; TRBD1 matches 10 bases. J was trimmed by 4 bases and V by 1 base; bases with no gene match: 1. There are 15 residues in the CDR3. In germline, CDR1 is LNHDA, CDR2 SQIVND (reference sequence). The CDR3 DNA follows: TGTGCCAGTAGTATAGGACAGGGGGCTTACAATGAGCAGTTCTTC. Protein product: CASSIGQGAYNEQFF.

The genes are TRBV2 and TRBJ2-5; D is unclear. The germline gives CDR1 SNHLY, CDR2 FYNNEI. The CDR3 totals 14 residues. The V end lost 4 bases, the J end lost 2 bases, and 11 bases lay between the germline ends. The CDR3 DNA sequence: TGTGCCAGCAGTGCTCAGTGGATACAAGAGACCCAGTACTTC. It specifies CASSAQWIQETQYF. The full variable domain, in which reference TRBV2 and TRBJ2-5 provide the parts outside the CDR3, is EPEVTQTPSHQVTQMGQEVILRCVPISNHLYFYWYRQILGQKVEFLVSFYNNEISEKSEIFDDQFSVERPDGSNFTLKIRSTKLEDSAMYFCASSAQWIQETQYFGPGTRLLVL.

This clonotype has just a few counts. The rearrangement joins TRBV5-1 to TRBJ1-1; D is ambiguous. The CDR3 has 14 residues. Trimming left V 3 bases short and J 4 bases short, with 13 bases between. The V gene's germline CDR1 is SGHRS and CDR2 YFSETQ. The CDR3 nucleotides are TGCGCCAGCAGCTATGCCTCGGCGGGCACTGAAGCTTTCTTT. Its protein is CASSYASAGTEAFF.

This chain links TRBV7-2 with TRBJ2-2; 7 nucleotides line up with TRBD2. The V and J ends lost 2 bases and 4 bases, in that order; junction bases with no gene match: 4. This CDR3 is 15 amino acids long. CDR1 and CDR2 from the germline V gene are SGHTA and FQGNSA. The CDR3 DNA reads as TGTGCCAGCAGCTTAATAACGGGGGGCACCGGGGAGCTGTTTTTT. Protein sequence: CASSLITGGTGELFF.

The genes are TRBV6-2 or TRBV6-3 and TRBJ2-7; 8 bases line up with TRBD1. The CDR3 has 13 residues. Trimming removed 1 base from V and 6 bases from J; junction bases left unmatched: 2. Germline loops: CDR1 MNHEY, CDR2 SVGEGT. The DNA of the CDR3 is TGTGCCAGCAGTTACTACAGGGGGAGCGAGCAGTACTTC. It is translated as CASSYYRGSEQYF.

The V and J genes are TRBV18 and TRBJ1-1; unclear D gene. There are 14 residues in the CDR3. V gave up 3 bases and J gave up 0 bases, with 8 bases separating them. Germline V gives CDR1 KGHSH, CDR2 LQKENI. The CDR3, as DNA: TGTGCCAGCTCACCGGAAATGATGAACACTGAAGCTTTCTTT. This gives the protein CASSPEMMNTEAFF.

A few counts support this clonotype. V usage is TRBV5-8 and J usage is TRBJ1-5; D gene ambiguous. The V end was cut by 2 bases, the J end by 3 bases, with 6 bases between. The CDR3 sequence is 13 residues long. CDR1 is SGHTS, CDR2 YDEGEE, per germline. CDR3 nucleotides: TGTGCCAGCAGCTTTACCTACAATCAGCCCCAGCATTTT. It yields the protein CASSFTYNQPQHF.

This clonotype was picked up one time. The DNA of the CDR3 is TGCAGTGCTTGGACTAGCGCTTACAATGAGCAGTTCTTC. Its protein is CSAWTSAYNEQFF. The chain has TRBV20-1 and TRBJ2-1, with TRBD2 matching 9 bases. CDR3 size: 13 residues. The V gene end was trimmed by 5 bases and the J gene end by 4 bases; junction bases not matched to a gene: 3. From germline, CDR1 is DFQATT and CDR2 SNEGSKA (reference sequence).